The 15 T cell receptor beta chains presented below share a single source sample, sequenced in a study of T cell responses to AZD1222 COVID-19 vaccine (dated by TCRdb to about 2021). The library was prepared using the immunoSEQ multiplex PCR assay. Not all clones reach the TCRdb copy of this immuneACCESS table, which keeps in-frame sequences only. Checked studies attribute under half of the gap to unresolved V genes and leave the rest unexplained. The sample records about 87,000 clones, 88% of which are singletons. The ten largest account for around 3% of the sample. In the paper's terms, the time point label means: baseline before first vaccination. Sequencing was performed on peripheral blood, taken on day 0 of AZD1222 vaccination. All receptors derive from an adult in good health.

For the CDR3, the DNA is TGTGCCAGTACCGTGGACAGTTTCGGGCCTGGCTACACCTTC. Translating gives CASTVDSFGPGYTF. The rearrangement links TRBV19 to TRBJ1-2; the D gene is possibly TRBD1 (6 bases). Trimming took 7 bases from V and 7 from J, leaving 19 bases between them. CDR1 and CDR2 from the germline V gene are LNHDA and SQIVND (reference sequence). The CDR3 runs 14 residues.

This chain links TRBV7-9 with TRBJ2-2; 9 positions match TRBD2. The V gene end was trimmed by 7 bases and the J gene end by 6 bases; junction bases not matched to a gene: 15. CDR3 length equals 17 residues. Germline V gene sequence: CDR1 SEHNR, CDR2 FQNEAQ (reference sequence). The chain's CDR3 is CASITNQDLAGSGELFF. The CDR3 nucleotides are TGTGCCAGCATCACCAATCAGGACCTAGCGGGATCCGGGGAGCTGTTTTTT.

This clone has a single count. V and J are TRBV9 and TRBJ2-3; 10 nucleotides line up with TRBD1. Per the germline V gene, CDR1 is SGDLS and CDR2 is YYNGEE. V dropped 4 bases and J dropped 1; count of bases not matched to a gene: 6. The CDR3 is 16 residues long. CDR3 nucleotide sequence: TGTGCCAGCAGCTTCTCCGGGACAGGGGGCACAGATACGCAGTATTTT. It yields the protein CASSFSGTGGTDTQYF.

The J gene is TRBJ2-7, the V gene TRBV4-3, with 10 bases that match TRBD1. V lost 0 bases, J lost 2 bases, and 7 bases stayed unmatched. The CDR3 totals 17 residues. Per germline, CDR1 LGHNA and CDR2 YSLEER. CDR3 bases: TGCGCCAGCAGCCAAGAGTGGCTCGGACAGGGGGCCTACGAGCAGTACTTC. Amino acid sequence: CASSQEWLGQGAYEQYF.

The rearrangement links TRBV6-1 to TRBJ1-1, with D perhaps matching TRBD1 (6 bases). The CDR3 covers 16 residues. V gave up 4 bases and J gave up 0 bases, with 15 bases separating them. Germline loops: CDR1 MNHNS, CDR2 SASEGT. The CDR3 DNA sequence: TGTGCCAGCAGTGTCGCTACAGGGCGTATGAACACTGAAGCTTTCTTT. Protein product: CASSVATGRMNTEAFF.

V and J are TRBV7-2 and TRBJ2-3; D gene uncertain. Germline CDR1 SGHTA, CDR2 FQGNSA. V gave up 7 bases and J gave up 2 bases, with 22 bases separating them. This CDR3 is built from 17 residues. Here the CDR3 DNA reads TGTGCCAGCATCGACGAGCTGGGCAGGCAATCCACAGATACGCAGTATTTT. This translates into CASIDELGRQSTDTQYF.

The chain joins TRBV19 to TRBJ1-1; D gene ambiguous. This CDR3 has 13 residues. The germline V gene encodes CDR1 LNHDA and CDR2 SQIVND (reference sequence). The V gene lost 3 bases and the J gene lost 7 bases, with 12 bases spanning the gap. CDR3 sequence reads: CASSIAVDDEAFF. In nucleotides, the CDR3 is TGTGCCAGTAGTATCGCGGTCGACGATGAAGCTTTCTTT.

Written as DNA, the CDR3 is TGTGCCAGCAGCCCGACAGGGGGGACTGAAGCTTTCTTT. Translating it yields CASSPTGGTEAFF. The genes are TRBV7-3 and TRBJ1-1, with TRBD1 matching over 9 bases. Trimming at V came to 5 bases and at J to 5 bases, leaving 3 bases not matched to a gene. The germline V gene has CDR1 SGHTA and CDR2 FQGTGA. The CDR3 is 13 residues long.

This sequence joins TRBV7-9 and TRBJ2-2; D is undetermined. The CDR3 is made up of 11 amino acids. Trimming pared 3 bases from V and 4 bases from J, leaving 0 bases between. CDR1 is SEHNR and CDR2 is FQNEAQ in the germline V gene (reference sequence). The CDR3 here is CASSFTGELFF. DNA for the CDR3: TGTGCCAGCAGCTTCACCGGGGAGCTGTTTTTT.

The chain recombines TRBV5-1 with TRBJ1-6; D remains unclear. CDR1 and CDR2 (germline): SGHRS, YFSETQ. The CDR3 totals 15 residues. Trimming took 0 bases from V and 5 from J, leaving 9 bases between them. The CDR3 here is CASSLASTNNSPLHF. The CDR3 DNA sequence: TGCGCCAGCAGCTTGGCCTCTACCAATAATTCACCCCTCCACTTT.

The chain combines TRBV19 with TRBJ2-1; TRBD2 matches at 8 bases. The CDR3 extends over 14 amino acids. The germline V gene has CDR1 LNHDA and CDR2 SQIVND (reference sequence). After removal of 4 bases from V and 9 bases from J, the junction contained 8 bases not matched to a gene. CDR3 DNA: TGTGCCAGTAGTAGGGCGGGAGGATCTGGTGAGCAGTTCTTC. The encoded protein is CASSRAGGSGEQFF.

For this clone: A junction boundary mismatches the germline segment, possibly from a read error. This chain connects TRBV6-2 or TRBV6-3 to TRBJ1-5; no definite D call. Germline assignment: CDR1 MNHEY and CDR2 SVGEGT. The CDR3 extends over 13 amino acids. The CDR3 DNA is TGTGCCAGCAGCTACTTTAGCAATCAGCCCCAGCATTTT. Residues: CASSYFSNQPQHF.

The chain recombines TRBV2 with TRBJ2-5, with 10 bases lining up with TRBD2. The V and J ends lost 4 bases and 4 bases, in that order; junction bases with no gene match: 0. There are 13 residues in the CDR3. CDR1 is SNHLY and CDR2 is FYNNEI in the germline V gene. This CDR3 is CASSGLAGETQYF. CDR3 DNA sequence: TGTGCCAGCAGTGGACTAGCGGGAGAGACCCAGTACTTC.

The V gene is TRBV29-1, the J gene TRBJ1-1; a possible D gene is TRBD1 (5 bases). V lost 6 bases, J lost 3 bases, and 17 bases lay in between. Germline V gene sequence: CDR1 SQVTM, CDR2 ANQGSEA. The CDR3 length is 14 residues. The CDR3 here is CSVQITGRDTEAFF. For the CDR3, the DNA is TGCAGCGTCCAGATTACAGGAAGGGACACTGAAGCTTTCTTT.

The chain employs TRBV24-1 and TRBJ1-2, with D possibly being TRBD1 (5 bases). V lost 2 bases and J lost 4, with 16 bases in between. The V gene's germline CDR1 is KGHDR and CDR2 SFDVKD. This CDR3 has 16 residues. The CDR3 nucleotides read TGTGCCACCAGTGATTCTCTCGGGACCGGCCCCTATGGCTACACCTTC. Its translation is CATSDSLGTGPYGYTF.